The 31 T cell receptor beta chains given below trace back to one sample, sequenced in a study of T cell responses to AZD1222 COVID-19 vaccine. Data came from immunoSEQ multiplex PCR; TCRdb stores just in-frame clones and leaves some out. The sample lists 150,000 to 200,000 clones, around 85% occurring once. Sequenced here: peripheral blood, sampled 28 days after the second AZD1222 dose. These receptor sequences come from an adult who received the AZD1222 COVID-19 vaccine.

CDR3 DNA: TGTGCCAGCAGCCCGACTACCGGACAGGGGGCTCGCGACTATGGCTACACCTTC. It yields the protein CASSPTTGQGARDYGYTF. The chain joins TRBV7-9 to TRBJ1-2, with TRBD1 identical over 11 bases. The CDR3 consists of 18 residues. Unmatched junction bases numbered 14, after V lost 5 bases and J lost 3 bases. The germline V gene encodes CDR1 SEHNR and CDR2 FQNEAQ (reference sequence).

The rearrangement joins TRBV6-5 to TRBJ2-3; tentative D call: TRBD1 (5 bases). The CDR3 extends over 14 amino acids. The germline V gene encodes CDR1 MNHEY and CDR2 SVGAGI. The V end was cut by 2 bases, the J end by 6 bases, with 12 bases between. Written as DNA, the CDR3 is TGTGCCAGCAGTTACGCAGGGTATGGTGATACGCAGTATTTT. As protein: CASSYAGYGDTQYF.

This clone was observed a few times. CDR3 sequence reads: CASSQDIPRTGTNQPQHF. DNA of the CDR3: TGTGCCAGCAGCCAAGATATTCCCCGGACAGGGACTAATCAGCCCCAGCATTTT. V is TRBV4-2 and J is TRBJ1-5, with TRBD1 matching 8 bases. V trimming: 0 bases; J trimming: 4 bases; junction bases outside the gene matches: 11. The CDR3 contains 18 residues. Germline assignment: CDR1 LGHNA and CDR2 YNFKEQ.

The rearrangement joins TRBV18 to TRBJ2-7; 10 bases are shared with TRBD1. The CDR3 covers 16 residues. Germline CDR1 and CDR2: KGHSH and LQKENI. The trim removed 3 bases at V and 3 bases at J, leaving 8 bases unmatched. The CDR3 DNA reads TGTGCCAGCTCACCGTATGGGACAGGGGAAAACTACGAGCAGTACTTC. It codes for CASSPYGTGENYEQYF.

V gene TRBV11-2 combines with J gene TRBJ2-7; D not certain. CDR1 and CDR2 (germline): SGHAT, FQNNGV. CDR3 length: 14 amino acids. V lost 3 bases, J lost 2 bases, and 11 bases lay in between. Here the CDR3 DNA reads TGTGCCAGCAGCTTTAGGTTATCAGCCTACGAGCAGTACTTC. This encodes CASSFRLSAYEQYF. The variable domain in full, with the rest retrieved from reference TRBV11-2 and TRBJ2-7, is EAGVAQSPRYKIIEKRQSVAFWCNPISGHATLYWYQQILGQGPKLLIQFQNNGVVDDSQLPKDRFSAERLKGVDSTLKIQPAKLEDSAVYLCASSFRLSAYEQYFGPGTRLTVT.

This chain uses TRBV5-1 with TRBJ1-6; D is ambiguous. Germline values: CDR1 SGHRS, CDR2 YFSETQ. Deletions cut 4 bases from V and 8 bases from J, with 16 bases between. This CDR3 is 15 amino acids long. CDR3 bases: TGCGCCAGCAGCCTCGTGGGCCGAGGCGATTCACCCCTCCACTTT. Translated, it gives CASSLVGRGDSPLHF.

The CDR3 loop is CASSQTGWGSGRYTGELFF. The CDR3, as DNA: TGTGCCAGCAGCCAGACAGGGTGGGGGTCCGGGCGATACACCGGGGAGCTGTTTTTT. The chain couples TRBV7-8 to TRBJ2-2; TRBD1 agrees at 7 bases. Per the germline V gene, CDR1 is SGHVS and CDR2 is FQNEAQ. V was clipped by 5 bases and J by 3 bases; unmatched bases: 18. This CDR3 region has 19 residues.

The chain combines TRBV7-9 with TRBJ1-4; D gene unclear. Germline V gene lookup returns CDR1 SEHNR and CDR2 FQNEAQ (reference sequence). The CDR3 runs 15 residues. V lost 5 bases and J 0 bases, leaving 10 bases between the germline ends. This CDR3 is CASSRHGATNEKLFF. The CDR3 bases are TGTGCCAGCAGCCGACACGGAGCAACTAATGAAAAACTGTTTTTT. The full variable domain, in which reference TRBV7-9 and TRBJ1-4 provide the parts outside the CDR3, is DTGVSQNPRHKITKRGQNVTFRCDPISEHNRLYWYRQTLGQGPEFLTYFQNEAQLEKSRLLSDRFSAERPKGSFSTLEIQRTEQGDSAMYLCASSRHGATNEKLFFGSGTQLSVL.

This chain joins TRBV9 and TRBJ1-2; 9 bases map to TRBD1. This CDR3 comprises 16 residues. J lost 0 bases, V lost 4 bases, and 7 bases had no gene match. Germline lookup yields CDR1 SGDLS and CDR2 YYNGEE. CDR3 sequence (DNA): TGTGCCAGCAGCCATAGGGACAGGGCTCCTAACTATGGCTACACCTTC. Amino acids: CASSHRDRAPNYGYTF.

This chain uses TRBV5-1 with TRBJ1-2, with D possibly being TRBD1 (5 bases). The CDR3 is 14 residues long. Per germline, CDR1 SGHRS and CDR2 YFSETQ. Trimming cost V 2 bases and J 4 bases, with 12 bases left between them. CDR3 sequence reads: CASSLAGNSYGYTF. CDR3 nucleotides: TGCGCCAGCAGCTTAGCAGGGAATAGCTATGGCTACACCTTC. Combining the CDR3 with reference TRBV5-1 and TRBJ1-2 gives the whole variable domain KAGVTQTPRYLIKTRGQQVTLSCSPISGHRSVSWYQQTPGQGLQFLFEYFSETQRNKGNFPGRFSGRQFSNSRSEMNVSTLELGDSALYLCASSLAGNSYGYTFGSGTRLTVV.

V gene TRBV9 combines with J gene TRBJ2-1, with D unresolved. V was clipped by 0 bases and J by 0 bases, with 7 bases between them. The CDR3 length is 15 residues. Germline CDR1 and CDR2: SGDLS and YYNGEE. CDR3 nucleotide sequence: TGTGCCAGCAGCGTAGGTATTTACTCCTACAATGAGCAGTTCTTC. Translated: CASSVGIYSYNEQFF.

This clone showed up just once. V usage is TRBV5-1 and J usage is TRBJ2-5; TRBD2 matches 7 bases. The CDR3 has 15 amino acids. Germline trimming cut 7 bases from V and 4 bases from J; bases unmatched to any gene: 13. Germline-derived CDR1 and CDR2 are SGHRS and YFSETQ. The CDR3 sequence is CASSVFPGGSETQYF. In nucleotides, the CDR3 is TGCGCCAGCTCCGTCTTTCCGGGGGGATCAGAGACCCAGTACTTC.

A note on this clone: One end of the junction is discordant with germline, which a read error may explain. CDR3 sequence reads: CASSEGRVLF. The CDR3 region has the DNA TGTGCCAGCAGTGAAGGAAGGGTCCTCTTC. The chain carries TRBV2 and TRBJ1-2; D not resolved. This CDR3 comprises 10 residues. Germline CDR1 reads SNHLY; CDR2 reads FYNNEI.

This clone occurred once. Other nucleotide sequences in the sample specify the same CDR3. The chain employs TRBV12-3 or TRBV12-4 and TRBJ1-3; D call uncertain. The CDR3 runs 12 residues. Deletions cut 6 bases from V and 4 bases from J, with 7 bases between. The CDR3 here is CASSLGGNTIYF. DNA of the CDR3: TGTGCCAGCAGCCTGGGCGGAAACACCATATATTTT.

This chain joins TRBV5-1 and TRBJ1-1; D not certain. The CDR3 length is 13 residues. Germline CDR1 is SGHRS and CDR2 is YFSETQ. The V end was cut by 4 bases, the J end by 1 base, with 8 bases between. The chain's CDR3 is CASSLGANTEAFF. The CDR3 bases are TGCGCCAGCAGCCTGGGAGCGAACACTGAAGCTTTCTTT.

This clone has only one observation. The J gene is TRBJ2-4, the V gene TRBV5-1; 8 bases are a match to TRBD1. Trimming removed 4 bases from V and 7 bases from J; junction bases left unmatched: 4. The CDR3 contains 13 residues. Germline V gives CDR1 SGHRS, CDR2 YFSETQ. The CDR3 region has the DNA TGCGCCAGCAGCCCTCAGGGGGCGAACATTCAGTACTTC. This sequence encodes CASSPQGANIQYF.

J is TRBJ2-5 and V is TRBV6-5, with a weak D call TRBD1 (6 bases). This CDR3 is built from 11 residues. V was shortened by 0 bases and J by 12 bases, with 8 bases between the two germline ends. Germline V gene lookup returns CDR1 MNHEY and CDR2 SVGAGI. The DNA of the CDR3 is TGTGCCAGCAGTTACTCCGGACAGAAGTACTTC. Its translation is CASSYSGQKYF.

The rearrangement links TRBV18 to TRBJ2-1; 9 nucleotides agree with TRBD1. CDR1 is KGHSH, CDR2 LQKENI, per germline. This CDR3 region has 15 residues. The V and J ends lost 6 bases and 7 bases, in that order; junction bases with no gene match: 10. The DNA of the CDR3 is TGTGCCAGCTCCCCCGACAGGGGGGATTGGAATGAGCAGTTCTTC. Amino acid sequence: CASSPDRGDWNEQFF. Full variable domain (rest looked up from reference TRBV18 and TRBJ2-1): NAGVMQNPRHLVRRRGQEARLRCSPMKGHSHVYWYRQLPEEGLKFMVYLQKENIIDESGMPKERFSAEFPKEGPSILRIQQVVRGDSAAYFCASSPDRGDWNEQFFGPGTRLTVL.

This clone has just a few counts. This chain connects TRBV4-3 to TRBJ1-1; D is unclear. The CDR3 has 17 residues. The germline gives CDR1 LGHNA, CDR2 YSLEER. Deletions cut 4 bases from V and 0 bases from J, with 18 bases between. For the CDR3, the DNA is TGCGCCAGCAGCCGAGACCCTTTTCGTTCGGTGAACACTGAAGCTTTCTTT. As protein: CASSRDPFRSVNTEAFF.

CDR3 sequence: CASSQLSTGDGYTF. The CDR3 DNA reads as TGTGCCAGCAGCCAATTGAGCACAGGGGATGGCTACACCTTC. The genes are TRBV14 and TRBJ1-2; 7 nucleotides agree with TRBD1. The V segment lost 2 bases and the J segment 6 bases; nucleotides outside the gene matches: 6. Germline V gives CDR1 SGHDN, CDR2 FVKESK. The CDR3 is 14 residues long.

This clone was seen just once. The gene calls are TRBV18 and TRBJ2-1; possible D gene TRBD1, 6 bases. CDR1 KGHSH and CDR2 LQKENI come from the germline V gene. Trimming stripped 5 bases from V and 3 bases from J, with 11 bases between. This CDR3 contains 14 residues. The CDR3 nucleotides are TGTGCCAGCTCAAGCCGCAGGGGCTACAATGAGCAGTTCTTC. Its translation is CASSSRRGYNEQFF.

CDR3 in amino acids: CASSFSGIAGTVGTLYNEQFF. The CDR3 nucleotides are TGTGCCAGCAGCTTTTCGGGGATAGCGGGGACAGTGGGCACGCTTTACAATGAGCAGTTCTTC. The chain employs TRBV7-8 and TRBJ2-1, with D perhaps matching TRBD2 (8 bases). V was shortened by 3 bases and J by 4 bases, with 31 bases between the two germline ends. Germline CDR1 SGHVS, CDR2 FQNEAQ. The CDR3 covers 21 residues.

Only a few counts were recorded for this clone. The chain carries TRBV19 and TRBJ2-7, with D perhaps matching TRBD2 (7 bases). The germline CDR1 and CDR2 sequences are LNHDA and SQIVND (reference sequence). The CDR3 extends over 13 amino acids. Trimming pared 6 bases from V and 5 bases from J, leaving 14 bases between. CDR3 sequence: CASSMGGRNEQYF. CDR3 sequence (DNA): TGTGCCAGTAGCATGGGGGGGCGGAACGAGCAGTACTTC.

The CDR3, as DNA: TGTGCCAGCAGCCCCCTCCTAGCGGGGGGGCGCAATGAGCAGTTCTTC. Its protein product is CASSPLLAGGRNEQFF. The gene calls are TRBV6-6 and TRBJ2-1, with TRBD2 matching 12 bases. The germline V gene has CDR1 MNHNY and CDR2 SVGAGI (reference sequence). The trim removed 6 bases at V and 6 bases at J, leaving 9 bases unmatched. The CDR3 extends over 16 amino acids.

The chain links TRBV11-2 to TRBJ1-1; 8 bases match TRBD1. CDR1 is SGHAT, CDR2 FQNNGV, per germline. This CDR3 comprises 15 residues. The V and J ends lost 3 bases and 1 base, in that order; junction bases with no gene match: 4. The CDR3 region is CASSLTGDSNTEAFF. CDR3 nucleotide sequence: TGTGCCAGCAGCTTGACAGGGGACTCGAACACTGAAGCTTTCTTT.

The chain uses TRBV18 and TRBJ2-7, with D maybe TRBD1 (5 bases). In germline, CDR1 is KGHSH, CDR2 LQKENI. The CDR3 runs to 14 residues. Trimming stripped 3 bases from V and 2 bases from J, with 11 bases between. Written as DNA, the CDR3 is TGTGCCAGCTCACCGAGTCAGGGCACCTACGAGCAGTACTTC. Translating gives CASSPSQGTYEQYF.

The CDR3 protein is CASSPRRYHQSSGELFF. The CDR3 DNA follows: TGTGCCAGCAGTCCACGTCGATATCACCAATCGTCGGGGGAGCTGTTTTTT. The V gene is TRBV28, the J gene TRBJ2-2; D is unresolved. Germline lookup yields CDR1 MDHEN and CDR2 SYDVKM. CDR3 length: 17 residues. V shed 5 bases and J shed 8 bases, with 24 bases lying between them.

The chain combines TRBV6-2 or TRBV6-3 with TRBJ2-2; 9 nucleotides align to TRBD1. The trim removed 4 bases at V and 9 bases at J, leaving 9 bases unmatched. This CDR3 contains 15 residues. The germline CDR1 and CDR2 sequences are MNHEY and SVGEGT. This CDR3 reads CASSSPGQGHRELFF. As DNA, the CDR3 is TGTGCCAGCAGTTCCCCGGGACAGGGTCATCGGGAGCTGTTTTTT.

The rearrangement uses TRBV5-1 and TRBJ2-2; D is unclear. The V gene's germline CDR1 is SGHRS and CDR2 YFSETQ. The CDR3 runs 17 residues. The germline V and J ends were trimmed by 0 bases and 0 bases, with 12 bases remaining between them. The CDR3 region is CASSLATITSNTGELFF. CDR3 nucleotide sequence: TGCGCCAGCAGCTTGGCCACTATAACCTCGAACACCGGGGAGCTGTTTTTT.

The chain links TRBV2 to TRBJ1-1, with TRBD1 identical over 9 bases. Germline loops: CDR1 SNHLY, CDR2 FYNNEI. Trimming took 6 bases from V and 1 from J; bases not matched to a gene: 12. CDR3 length: 17 residues. The CDR3 here is CASSARQGVKGNTEAFF. The DNA of the CDR3 is TGTGCCAGCAGCGCTAGACAGGGGGTGAAAGGGAACACTGAAGCTTTCTTT.

This CDR3 is CASSQDSQGASTDTQYF. The CDR3 coding sequence is TGCGCCAGCAGCCAAGATAGTCAGGGGGCCTCCACAGATACGCAGTATTTT. The chain uses TRBV4-3 and TRBJ2-3, with 8 bases lining up with TRBD1. J lost 2 bases, V lost 0 bases, and 7 bases had no gene match. Germline V gene lookup returns CDR1 LGHNA and CDR2 YSLEER. CDR3 length: 17 amino acids.